This TCR beta chain was obtained from a study of response to subunit inactivated influenza vaccine. Study-wide points: The authors suggested that few new T cells are recruited per seasonal influenza vaccination.

The junction had 12 bases not matched to a gene; V was cut back by 4 bases and J by 4 bases. The CDR3 totals 17 residues. Germline V gene sequence: CDR1 MDHEN, CDR2 SYDVKM. TCRdb reanalysed the RT-PCR reads using MiXCR and keeps one entry per CDR3 protein. The profile shows around 710,000 distinct CDR3 sequences, 11% to 15% of them singletons. Comment on this clonotype: Its antigen is undetermined.

The specimen comprised PBMCs from blood, sampled around 14 days before vaccination. V and J are TRBV28 and TRBJ2-5, with 10 nucleotides matching TRBD2. The receptor was isolated from a man aged 45 to 65 who received an inactivated influenza vaccine. The CDR3 DNA sequence: TGTGCCAGCAGTTGGGGGATTACTAGCGGGACGCGAGAGACCCAGTACTTC. Its translation is CASSWGITSGTRETQYF.